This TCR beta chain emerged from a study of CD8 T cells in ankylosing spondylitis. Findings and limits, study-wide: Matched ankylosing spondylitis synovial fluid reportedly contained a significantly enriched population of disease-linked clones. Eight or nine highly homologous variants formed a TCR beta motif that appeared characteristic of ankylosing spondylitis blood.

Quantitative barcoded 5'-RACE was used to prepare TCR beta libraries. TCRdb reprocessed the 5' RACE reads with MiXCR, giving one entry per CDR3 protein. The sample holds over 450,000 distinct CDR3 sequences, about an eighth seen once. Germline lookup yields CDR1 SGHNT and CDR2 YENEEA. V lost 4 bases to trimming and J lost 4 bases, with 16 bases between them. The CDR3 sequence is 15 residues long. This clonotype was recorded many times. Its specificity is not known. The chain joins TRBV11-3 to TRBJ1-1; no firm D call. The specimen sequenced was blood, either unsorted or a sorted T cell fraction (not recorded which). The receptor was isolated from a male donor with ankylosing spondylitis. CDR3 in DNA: TGTGCCAGCAGCTCCCTGGGGATCCCTGGCACTGAAGCTTTCTTT. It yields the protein CASSSLGIPGTEAFF.